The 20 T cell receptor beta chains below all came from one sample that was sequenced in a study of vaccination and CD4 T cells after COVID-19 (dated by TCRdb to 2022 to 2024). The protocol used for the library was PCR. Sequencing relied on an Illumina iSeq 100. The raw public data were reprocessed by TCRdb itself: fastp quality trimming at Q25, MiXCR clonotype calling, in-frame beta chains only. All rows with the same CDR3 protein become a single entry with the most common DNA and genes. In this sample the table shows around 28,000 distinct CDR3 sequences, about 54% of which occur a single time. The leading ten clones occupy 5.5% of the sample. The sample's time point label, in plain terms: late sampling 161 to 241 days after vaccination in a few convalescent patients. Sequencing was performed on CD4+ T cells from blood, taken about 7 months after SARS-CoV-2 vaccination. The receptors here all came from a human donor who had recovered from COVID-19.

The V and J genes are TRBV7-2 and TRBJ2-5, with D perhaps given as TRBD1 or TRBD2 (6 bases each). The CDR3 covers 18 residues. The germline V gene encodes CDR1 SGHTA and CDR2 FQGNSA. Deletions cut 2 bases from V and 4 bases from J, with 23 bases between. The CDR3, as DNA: TGTGCCAGCAGCTTATTGAGAGTCCGGCAGGGGAGGCGAGAGACCCAGTACTTC. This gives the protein CASSLLRVRQGRRETQYF.

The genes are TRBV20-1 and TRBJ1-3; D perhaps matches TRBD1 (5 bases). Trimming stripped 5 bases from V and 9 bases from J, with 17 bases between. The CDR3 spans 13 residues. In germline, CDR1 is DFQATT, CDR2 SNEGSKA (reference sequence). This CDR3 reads CSAYDSGGTTIYF. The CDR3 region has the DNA TGCAGTGCTTACGACAGCGGTGGGACCACCATATATTTT.

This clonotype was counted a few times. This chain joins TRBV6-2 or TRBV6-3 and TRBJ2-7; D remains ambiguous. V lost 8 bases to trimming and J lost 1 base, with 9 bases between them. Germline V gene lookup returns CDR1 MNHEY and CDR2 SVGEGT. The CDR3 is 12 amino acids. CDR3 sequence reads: CASGAGSYEQYF. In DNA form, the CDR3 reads TGTGCCAGCGGTGCCGGATCCTACGAGCAGTACTTC.

The CDR3 protein is CATSRVLPYNEQFF. Here the CDR3 DNA reads TGTGCCACCAGCAGAGTGTTACCGTACAATGAGCAGTTCTTC. J is TRBJ2-1 and V is TRBV15; D is uncertain. V was cut by 1 base and J by 4 bases, with 8 bases left in between. Looked up from germline, CDR1 is LNHNV and CDR2 is YYDKDF (reference sequence). The CDR3 is 14 residues long.

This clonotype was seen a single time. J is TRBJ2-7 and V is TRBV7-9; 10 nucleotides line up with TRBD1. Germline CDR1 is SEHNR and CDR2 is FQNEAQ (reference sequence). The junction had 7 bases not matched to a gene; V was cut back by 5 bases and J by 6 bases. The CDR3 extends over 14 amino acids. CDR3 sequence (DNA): TGTGCCAGCAGCCCCTGGGGACAGGGGTTCGAGCAGTACTTC. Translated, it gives CASSPWGQGFEQYF.

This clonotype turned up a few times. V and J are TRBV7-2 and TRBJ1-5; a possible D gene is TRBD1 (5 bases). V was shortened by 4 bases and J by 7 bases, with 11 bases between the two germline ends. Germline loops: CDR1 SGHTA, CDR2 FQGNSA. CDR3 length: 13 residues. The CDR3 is CASSSTVRQPQHF. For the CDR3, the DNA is TGTGCCAGCAGCTCGACAGTAAGGCAGCCCCAGCATTTT.

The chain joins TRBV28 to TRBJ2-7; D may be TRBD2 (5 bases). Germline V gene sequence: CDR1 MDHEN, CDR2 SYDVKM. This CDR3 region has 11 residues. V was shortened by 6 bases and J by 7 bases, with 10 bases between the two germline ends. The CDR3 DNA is TGTGCCAGCAGAGAGGGCTTTGAGCAGTACTTC. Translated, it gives CASREGFEQYF.

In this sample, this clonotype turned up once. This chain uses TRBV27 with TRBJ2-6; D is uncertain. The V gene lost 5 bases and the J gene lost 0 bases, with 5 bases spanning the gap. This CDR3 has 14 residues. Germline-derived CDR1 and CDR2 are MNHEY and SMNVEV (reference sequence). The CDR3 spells CASSLSSGANVLTF. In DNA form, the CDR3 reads TGTGCCAGCAGTCTCAGCTCTGGGGCCAACGTCCTGACTTTC.

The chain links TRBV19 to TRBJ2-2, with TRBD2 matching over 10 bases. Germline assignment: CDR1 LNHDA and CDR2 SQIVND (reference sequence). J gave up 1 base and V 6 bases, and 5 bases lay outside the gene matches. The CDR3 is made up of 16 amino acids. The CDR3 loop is CASRRTSGGNTGELFF. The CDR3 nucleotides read TGTGCCAGTAGGCGGACTAGCGGAGGGAACACCGGGGAGCTGTTTTTT.

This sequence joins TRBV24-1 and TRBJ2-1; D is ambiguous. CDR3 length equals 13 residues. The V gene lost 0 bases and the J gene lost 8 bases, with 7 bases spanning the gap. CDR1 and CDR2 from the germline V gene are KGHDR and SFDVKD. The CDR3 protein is CATSDLFVDEQFF. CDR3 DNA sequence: TGTGCCACCAGTGATTTGTTTGTTGATGAGCAGTTCTTC.

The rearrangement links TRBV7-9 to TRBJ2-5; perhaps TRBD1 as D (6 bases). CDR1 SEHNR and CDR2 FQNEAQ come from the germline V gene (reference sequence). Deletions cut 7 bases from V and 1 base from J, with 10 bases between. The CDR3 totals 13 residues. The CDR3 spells CASIRGTQETQYF. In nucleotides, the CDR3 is TGTGCCAGCATAAGGGGGACCCAAGAGACCCAGTACTTC.

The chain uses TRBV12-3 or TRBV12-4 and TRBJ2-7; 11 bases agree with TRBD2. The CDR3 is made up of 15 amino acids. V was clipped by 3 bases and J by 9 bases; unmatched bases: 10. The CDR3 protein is CASSFHTSGSSGQYF. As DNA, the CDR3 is TGTGCCAGCAGTTTTCACACTAGCGGGAGTTCGGGGCAGTACTTC.

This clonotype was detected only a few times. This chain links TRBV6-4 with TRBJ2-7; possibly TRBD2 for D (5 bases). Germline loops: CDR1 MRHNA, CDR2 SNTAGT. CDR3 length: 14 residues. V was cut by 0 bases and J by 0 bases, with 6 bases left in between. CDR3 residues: CASSDSSDSYEQYF. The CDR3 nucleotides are TGTGCCAGCAGTGACTCTAGCGACTCCTACGAGCAGTACTTC.

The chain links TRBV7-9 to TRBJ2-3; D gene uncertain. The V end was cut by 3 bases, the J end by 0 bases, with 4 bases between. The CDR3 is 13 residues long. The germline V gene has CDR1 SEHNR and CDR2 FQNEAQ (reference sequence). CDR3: CASSFDSTDTQYF. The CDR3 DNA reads TGTGCCAGCAGCTTCGATAGCACAGATACGCAGTATTTT.

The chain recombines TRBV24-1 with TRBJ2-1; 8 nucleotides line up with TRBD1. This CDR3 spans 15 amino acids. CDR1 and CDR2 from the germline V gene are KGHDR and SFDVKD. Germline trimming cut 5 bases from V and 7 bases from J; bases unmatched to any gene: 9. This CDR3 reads CATSVRQGATNEQFF. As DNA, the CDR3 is TGTGCCACCAGTGTACGGCAGGGGGCGACTAATGAGCAGTTCTTC.

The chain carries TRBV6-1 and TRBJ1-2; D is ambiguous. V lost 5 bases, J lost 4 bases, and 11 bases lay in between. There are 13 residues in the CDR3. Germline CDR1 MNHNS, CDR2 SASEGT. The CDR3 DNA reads TGTGCCAGCAGTCCCACAGCGGTCTATGGCTACACCTTC. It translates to CASSPTAVYGYTF.

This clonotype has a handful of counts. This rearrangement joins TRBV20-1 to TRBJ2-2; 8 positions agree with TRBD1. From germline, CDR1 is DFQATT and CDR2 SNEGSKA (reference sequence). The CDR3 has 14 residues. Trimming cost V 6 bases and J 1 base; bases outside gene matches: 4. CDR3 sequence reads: CSAVGQENTGELFF. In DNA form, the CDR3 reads TGCAGTGCCGTGGGACAGGAGAACACCGGGGAGCTGTTTTTT.

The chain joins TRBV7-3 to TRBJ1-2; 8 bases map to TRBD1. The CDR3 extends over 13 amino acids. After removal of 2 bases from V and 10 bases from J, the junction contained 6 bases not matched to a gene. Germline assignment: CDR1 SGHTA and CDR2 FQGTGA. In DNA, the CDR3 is TGTGCCAGCAGCTTACAGGGGGCAACAGACTACACCTTC. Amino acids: CASSLQGATDYTF. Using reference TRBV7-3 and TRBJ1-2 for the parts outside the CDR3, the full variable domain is GAGVSQTPSNKVTEKGKYVELRCDPISGHTALYWYRQSLGQGPEFLIYFQGTGAADDSGLPNDRFFAVRPEGSVSTLKIQRTERGDSAVYLCASSLQGATDYTFGSGTRLTVV.

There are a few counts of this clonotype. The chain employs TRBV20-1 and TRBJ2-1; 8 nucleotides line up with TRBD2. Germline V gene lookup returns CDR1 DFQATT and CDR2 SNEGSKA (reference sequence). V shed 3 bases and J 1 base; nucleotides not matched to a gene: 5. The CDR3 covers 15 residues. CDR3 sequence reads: CSASEAGVSYNEQFF. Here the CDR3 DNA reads TGCAGTGCTAGCGAAGCGGGAGTTTCCTACAATGAGCAGTTCTTC.

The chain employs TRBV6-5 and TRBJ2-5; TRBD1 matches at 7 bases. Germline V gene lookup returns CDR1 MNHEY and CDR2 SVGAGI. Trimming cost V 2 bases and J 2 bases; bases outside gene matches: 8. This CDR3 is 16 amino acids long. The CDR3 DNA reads TGTGCCAGCAGTTACGGAAGAAGGACAGGTCAAGAGACCCAGTACTTC. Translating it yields CASSYGRRTGQETQYF.